This TCR beta chain was captured by sequencing in a study of patients and donors after allogeneic stem cell transplantation. The V gene's germline CDR1 is KGHSH and CDR2 LQKENI. The CDR3 is 13 amino acids. V was pared by 4 bases and J by 8 bases, with 5 bases of the junction left unmatched. TCRdb itself ran the RT-PCR reads through MiXCR, one entry per CDR3 protein. The table lists approximately 90,000 distinct CDR3 sequences, about 5% of them singletons, with less than 3% in the top ten. Sequenced: blood, either unsorted or a sorted T cell fraction (not recorded which). The receptor was derived from a human donor who was either an allogeneic HSCT recipient or a stem cell or donor lymphocyte infusion donor (not recorded which). It is not recorded whose cells these are; they may come from a transplant donor. This chain connects TRBV18 to TRBJ2-1; 7 nucleotides align to TRBD1. For the CDR3, the DNA is TGTGCCAGCTCACAAATACAGGGGTATGAGCAGTTCTTC. Translation gives CASSQIQGYEQFF.